This TCR beta chain was identified in a study of identical twins. The study's findings and limits: Analyses of zero insertions could be partly confounded by invariant MAIT and iNKT cells. Models underestimated TCR alpha sharing (out-of-frame) in monozygotic twins.

Each CDR3 protein gets one entry after TCRdb re-called the 5' RACE reads with MiXCR. This table holds 640,000 or so distinct CDR3 sequences, 5.5% to 6.5% found once. Turning to this clonotype: Its specificity is unknown.

Trimming took 4 bases from V and 13 from J, leaving 11 bases between them. The CDR3 consists of 11 residues. The germline gives CDR1 LGHDT, CDR2 YNNKEL (reference sequence). The chain links TRBV3-1 to TRBJ2-1; maybe TRBD2 (6 bases). This receptor was taken from a man aged 18 to 30 in good health. What was sequenced was naive T cells sorted from blood. This CDR3 reads CASSRGGPQFF. CDR3 nucleotides: TGTGCCAGCAGCCGAGGAGGGCCCCAGTTCTTC.